The entry below describes one T cell receptor (beta chain). The sample originates from a study of blood T cell repertoires in COVID-19. Study as a whole: Whether acute or convalescent, the COVID-19 samples came from the United States, Italy and Spain. From T cells, B-cell-depleted T cells, or PBMCs came the material, which was cDNA or gDNA.

Per the study methods: Scientists estimated how many nucleated cells there were by amplifying reference gene primers. Libraries were prepared by immunoSEQ multiplex PCR; TCRdb keeps only in-frame clonotypes and omits some of them. V and J calls and clone size are those listed in that table; D and trimming were worked out from the DNA. The table lists around 110,000 clones, 86% of them singletons. The CDR3 covers 15 residues. V trimming: 2 bases; J trimming: 6 bases; junction bases outside the gene matches: 8. Looked up from germline, CDR1 is MNHEY and CDR2 is SVGEGT. This TCR was recovered from a man aged 40-50 years with acute or convalescent COVID-19. J is TRBJ2-7 and V is TRBV6-2 or TRBV6-3, with 9 bases lining up with TRBD1. The specimen sequenced was peripheral blood. CDR3 residues: CASSYNTGTGSEQYF. In nucleotides, the CDR3 is TGTGCCAGCAGTTACAACACCGGGACAGGGTCCGAGCAGTACTTC.